One and the same sample provided the 6 T cell receptor beta chains below, sequenced in a study of blood T cell repertoires in COVID-19. Profiling relied on immunoSEQ multiplex PCR, and the TCRdb table lists in-frame clones only, not all of them. The sample carries about 430,000 clones, 88% recorded once. Source material: PBMCs or T cells enriched from blood (not recorded which). These receptors were obtained from a woman aged 25 to 39 with acute COVID-19.

The J gene is TRBJ1-1, the V gene TRBV19; D gene unclear. The length of the CDR3 is 14 residues. The germline V gene has CDR1 LNHDA and CDR2 SQIVND (reference sequence). With 0 bases removed from V and 2 bases from J, the gap between germline ends came to 7 bases. CDR3 loop: CASSIDGRNTEAFF. The CDR3 coding sequence is TGTGCCAGTAGTATAGATGGCCGAAACACTGAAGCTTTCTTT.

This chain uses TRBV7-9 with TRBJ2-2, with D tentatively TRBD2 (7 bases). Trimming removed 5 bases from V and 5 bases from J, with 12 bases in between. Germline lookup yields CDR1 SEHNR and CDR2 FQNEAQ (reference sequence). This CDR3 is 14 amino acids long. The chain's CDR3 is CASSKAGATGELFF. The CDR3 DNA is TGTGCCAGCAGCAAGGCGGGGGCAACCGGGGAGCTGTTTTTT.

This clone was counted between two and nine times. The chain employs TRBV24-1 and TRBJ1-5, with D perhaps TRBD1 (5 bases). Trimming pared 5 bases from V and 6 bases from J, leaving 10 bases between. The germline V gene has CDR1 KGHDR and CDR2 SFDVKD. The CDR3 totals 13 residues. DNA for the CDR3: TGTGCCACCAGTGCGGTGGGGGGTCAGCCCCAGCATTTT. It encodes CATSAVGGQPQHF.

The chain links TRBV6-2 or TRBV6-3 to TRBJ1-2; weak D call: TRBD1 (5 bases). Germline V gives CDR1 MNHEY, CDR2 SVGEGT. The CDR3 is 14 amino acids. The V gene lost 2 bases and the J gene lost 2 bases, with 9 bases spanning the gap. The CDR3 sequence is CASSYGRANYGYTF. The CDR3 region has the DNA TGTGCCAGCAGTTACGGCAGGGCCAACTATGGCTACACCTTC.

The chain recombines TRBV20-1 with TRBJ2-1, with D possibly being TRBD2 (5 bases). Trimming left V 7 bases short and J 7 bases short, with 8 bases between. This CDR3 is built from 10 residues. CDR1 and CDR2 (germline): DFQATT, SNEGSKA (reference sequence). CDR3 bases: TGCAGTGGAAGAGGGAATGAGCAGTTCTTC. This codes for CSGRGNEQFF.

This clone was detected only once. The chain is built from TRBV5-1 and TRBJ1-6; D ambiguous. V shed 0 bases and J shed 5 bases, with 12 bases lying between them. The CDR3 has 16 amino acids. Germline loops: CDR1 SGHRS, CDR2 YFSETQ. The CDR3 DNA reads as TGCGCCAGCAGCTTGGGGGAGTTTACGGATAATTCACCCCTCCACTTT. Translated, it gives CASSLGEFTDNSPLHF.